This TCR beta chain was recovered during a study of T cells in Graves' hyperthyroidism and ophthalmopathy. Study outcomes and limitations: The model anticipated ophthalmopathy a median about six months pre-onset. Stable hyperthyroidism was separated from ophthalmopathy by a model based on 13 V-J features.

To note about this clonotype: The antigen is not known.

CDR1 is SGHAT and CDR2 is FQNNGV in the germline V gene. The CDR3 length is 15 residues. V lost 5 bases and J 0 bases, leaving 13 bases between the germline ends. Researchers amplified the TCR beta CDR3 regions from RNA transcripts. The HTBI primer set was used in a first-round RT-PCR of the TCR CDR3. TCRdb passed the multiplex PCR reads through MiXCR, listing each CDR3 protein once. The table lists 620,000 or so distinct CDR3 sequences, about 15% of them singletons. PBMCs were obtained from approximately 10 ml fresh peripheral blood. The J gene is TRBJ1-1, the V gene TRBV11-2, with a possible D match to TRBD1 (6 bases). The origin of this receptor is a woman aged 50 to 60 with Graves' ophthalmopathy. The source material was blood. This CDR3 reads CASSALGGMNTEAFF. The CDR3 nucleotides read TGTGCCAGCAGCGCCCTAGGGGGGATGAACACTGAAGCTTTCTTT.